This passage covers 20 T cell receptor beta chains from one sample sequenced in a study of post-analysis software for immune sequencing data. Libraries were made from TCR beta cDNA, and they carried unique molecular identifiers. A single record per CDR3 protein comes from TCRdb applying MiXCR to the PCR reads. The sample carries about 160,000 distinct CDR3 sequences, about 36% recorded once. Source: blood, taken after autologous hematopoietic stem cell transplantation. The source of these receptors is a girl aged 5-17 years with multiple sclerosis.

This clonotype was detected only a few times. V and J are TRBV7-2 and TRBJ2-3; the match to TRBD2 covers 7 bases. Germline values: CDR1 SGHTA, CDR2 FQGNSA. The CDR3 runs to 16 residues. After removal of 1 base from V and 2 bases from J, the junction contained 6 bases not matched to a gene. CDR3 sequence (DNA): TGTGCCAGCAGCTTAGTCCGGGACTACTCCACAGATACGCAGTATTTT. Amino acid sequence: CASSLVRDYSTDTQYF.

This clonotype was observed a few times. The V and J genes are TRBV27 and TRBJ2-1; 8 bases line up with TRBD2. The V gene's germline CDR1 is MNHEY and CDR2 SMNVEV (reference sequence). The CDR3 spans 17 residues. Trimming cost V 2 bases and J 7 bases; bases outside gene matches: 13. CDR3 sequence: CASSLVWGSGEGNEQFF. The CDR3 region has the DNA TGTGCCAGCAGTTTAGTTTGGGGTAGCGGGGAGGGGAATGAGCAGTTCTTC.

V usage is TRBV6-2 or TRBV6-3 and J usage is TRBJ2-7, with D uncertain. V lost 1 base and J lost 0, with 10 bases in between. The CDR3 totals 15 residues. CDR1 is MNHEY, CDR2 SVGEGT, per germline. The CDR3 loop reads CASSYCGLNSYEQYF. In DNA, the CDR3 is TGTGCCAGCAGTTACTGCGGCCTCAACTCCTACGAGCAGTACTTC.

The chain carries TRBV5-6 and TRBJ2-5, with 7 nucleotides matching TRBD2. This CDR3 is built from 15 residues. With V trimmed by 0 bases and J by 2 bases, 4 bases remained unmatched. CDR1 is SGHDT, CDR2 YYEEEE, per germline. CDR3 coding DNA: TGTGCCAGCAGCTTGGGGCGGGGGTTTCAAGAGACCCAGTACTTC. This encodes CASSLGRGFQETQYF.

The V gene is TRBV5-1, the J gene TRBJ2-5; possible D gene TRBD1, 6 bases. Germline V gene sequence: CDR1 SGHRS, CDR2 YFSETQ. The CDR3 runs 15 residues. Trimming removed 0 bases from V and 2 bases from J, with 11 bases in between. The CDR3 DNA sequence: TGCGCCAGCAGCTTGGGACCAGGGGTTCAAGAGACCCAGTACTTC. Translating gives CASSLGPGVQETQYF.

In its sample, this clonotype was seen many times. CDR3 amino acids: CASSQDLGHSYEQYF. Here the CDR3 DNA reads TGTGCCAGCAGCCAAGATCTCGGCCATTCCTACGAGCAGTACTTC. The rearrangement uses TRBV3-1 and TRBJ2-7; no reliable D call. The CDR3 extends over 15 amino acids. Germline V lookup: CDR1 LGHDT, CDR2 YNNKEL (reference sequence). The ends were cut back, 0 bases at V and 1 base at J, with 10 bases in the middle.

The rearrangement joins TRBV7-2 to TRBJ2-3; no reliable D call. The V gene's germline CDR1 is SGHTA and CDR2 FQGNSA. V was clipped by 6 bases and J by 0 bases, with 10 bases between them. CDR3 size: 14 residues. The CDR3 protein is CASSTRASTDTQYF. The CDR3 bases are TGTGCCAGCAGTACTCGGGCTAGCACAGATACGCAGTATTTT.

This clonotype was observed a handful of times. The chain couples TRBV7-9 to TRBJ2-3; TRBD2 matches 9 bases. V was pared by 5 bases and J by 4 bases, with 10 bases of the junction left unmatched. The CDR3 loop spans 16 amino acids. CDR1 is SEHNR, CDR2 FQNEAQ, per germline (reference sequence). The CDR3 protein is CASSTVAGATPDTQYF. The CDR3 coding sequence is TGTGCCAGCAGCACCGTAGCGGGAGCCACCCCAGATACGCAGTATTTT.

This clonotype was detected a few times. The chain has TRBV12-3 or TRBV12-4 and TRBJ2-3; 8 bases are shared with TRBD2. This CDR3 spans 14 amino acids. The V gene end was trimmed by 7 bases and the J gene end by 9 bases; junction bases not matched to a gene: 12. CDR3 in amino acids: CASTSQAGAGTQYF. Written as DNA, the CDR3 is TGTGCCAGCACCTCACAAGCGGGGGCAGGGACGCAGTATTTT.

This clonotype came up a few times. The V call is TRBV12-3 or TRBV12-4, the J call TRBJ1-1; D remains ambiguous. Between the trimmed V and J ends, which lost 5 bases and 1 base, there was a span of 11 bases. CDR3 size: 14 residues. CDR3 amino acids: CASSPLVGNTEAFF. CDR3 in DNA: TGTGCCAGCAGTCCCTTGGTAGGGAACACTGAAGCTTTCTTT.

The chain combines TRBV29-1 with TRBJ1-4, with 7 nucleotides matching TRBD1. The V segment lost 4 bases and the J segment 0 bases; nucleotides outside the gene matches: 2. The CDR3 consists of 14 residues. Germline CDR1 SQVTM, CDR2 ANQGSEA. In DNA form, the CDR3 reads TGCAGCGTTGCAGGGGGGACAACTAATGAAAAACTGTTTTTT. Translated: CSVAGGTTNEKLFF. The full variable domain, its missing parts supplied by reference TRBV29-1 and TRBJ1-4, is SAVISQKPSRDICQRGTSLTIQCQVDSQVTMMFWYRQQPGQSLTLIATANQGSEATYESGFVIDKFPISRPNLTFSTLTVSNMSPEDSSIYLCSVAGGTTNEKLFFGSGTQLSVL.

The V call is TRBV4-3, the J call TRBJ1-2; D unresolved. CDR1 is LGHNA and CDR2 is YSLEER in the germline V gene. The CDR3 has 14 residues. CDR3 residues: CVGSQETRDYGYTF. The CDR3, as DNA: TGCGTCGGCAGCCAAGAAACCCGGGATTATGGCTACACCTTC.

This clonotype has only a few counts. The chain carries TRBV20-1 and TRBJ1-2, with D possibly being TRBD1 (5 bases). The V gene's germline CDR1 is DFQATT and CDR2 SNEGSKA (reference sequence). CDR3 length: 13 residues. Trimming took off 0 bases at V and 5 bases at J, with 10 bases between the two ends. For the CDR3, the DNA is TGCAGTGCTAGAGATACGGAGGGGTATGGCTACACCTTC. Translation gives CSARDTEGYGYTF.

This clonotype has more than one count but fewer than ten. The gene calls are TRBV10-3 and TRBJ2-5; 8 nucleotides line up with TRBD2. This CDR3 comprises 15 residues. V was pared by 3 bases and J by 7 bases, with 10 bases of the junction left unmatched. In germline, CDR1 is ENHRY, CDR2 SYGVKD. The CDR3 DNA reads TGTGCCATCAGTGAATTCTCGGGAGGGCCGGGGACCCAGTACTTC. Translating gives CAISEFSGGPGTQYF.

This clonotype was found a few times. The gene calls are TRBV20-1 and TRBJ1-4; 9 bases match TRBD1. The CDR3 extends over 14 amino acids. V was pared by 0 bases and J by 7 bases, with 3 bases of the junction left unmatched. The germline CDR1 and CDR2 sequences are DFQATT and SNEGSKA (reference sequence). CDR3 protein: CSARDRDRAEKLFF. In DNA, the CDR3 is TGCAGTGCTAGAGATCGGGACAGGGCTGAAAAACTGTTTTTT.

This clonotype was observed a single time. J is TRBJ2-5 and V is TRBV6-1; D is ambiguous. The germline V gene has CDR1 MNHNS and CDR2 SASEGT. The CDR3 contains 14 residues. Trimming took 1 base from V and 0 from J, leaving 6 bases between them. CDR3 protein: CASSEGRYQETQYF. CDR3 coding DNA: TGTGCCAGCAGTGAAGGGCGCTACCAAGAGACCCAGTACTTC.

This clonotype was detected a few times. The CDR3, as DNA: TGCGCCAGCAGCTTGGGGGATAGCAGGCGTAACACTGAAGCTTTCTTT. This encodes CASSLGDSRRNTEAFF. This chain connects TRBV5-1 to TRBJ1-1; D uncertain. The CDR3 is made up of 16 amino acids. V shed 0 bases and J shed 2 bases, with 14 bases lying between them. Germline lookup yields CDR1 SGHRS and CDR2 YFSETQ.

This chain uses TRBV7-8 with TRBJ1-2; 7 nucleotides line up with TRBD1. The germline V gene encodes CDR1 SGHVS and CDR2 FQNEAQ. This CDR3 contains 13 residues. V lost 5 bases, J lost 7 bases, and 7 bases stayed unmatched. CDR3 protein: CASSRRDSPGYTF. CDR3 bases: TGTGCCAGCAGCCGGAGGGACAGCCCTGGCTACACCTTC.

V gene TRBV19 combines with J gene TRBJ2-7; D ambiguous. The CDR3 length is 11 residues. Looked up from germline, CDR1 is LNHDA and CDR2 is SQIVND (reference sequence). V lost 10 bases, J lost 4 bases, and 11 bases lay in between. The CDR3: CATSLGYEQYF. The CDR3 DNA is TGTGCCACCTCGTTGGGTTACGAGCAGTACTTC. Together with reference TRBV19 and TRBJ2-7, the CDR3 gives the full variable domain: DGGITQSPKYLFRKEGQNVTLSCEQNLNHDAMYWYRQDPGQGLRLIYYSQIVNDFQKGDIAEGYSVSREKKESFPLTVTSAQKNPTAFYLCATSLGYEQYFGPGTRLTVT.

This clonotype has only a few counts. The gene calls are TRBV6-5 and TRBJ1-2; 7 bases match TRBD1. V lost 1 base, J lost 4 bases, and 3 bases stayed unmatched. The CDR3 extends over 14 amino acids. Germline V gives CDR1 MNHEY, CDR2 SVGAGI. CDR3 loop: CASSYLTGPYGYTF. CDR3 in DNA: TGTGCCAGCAGTTACTTGACAGGGCCCTATGGCTACACCTTC.